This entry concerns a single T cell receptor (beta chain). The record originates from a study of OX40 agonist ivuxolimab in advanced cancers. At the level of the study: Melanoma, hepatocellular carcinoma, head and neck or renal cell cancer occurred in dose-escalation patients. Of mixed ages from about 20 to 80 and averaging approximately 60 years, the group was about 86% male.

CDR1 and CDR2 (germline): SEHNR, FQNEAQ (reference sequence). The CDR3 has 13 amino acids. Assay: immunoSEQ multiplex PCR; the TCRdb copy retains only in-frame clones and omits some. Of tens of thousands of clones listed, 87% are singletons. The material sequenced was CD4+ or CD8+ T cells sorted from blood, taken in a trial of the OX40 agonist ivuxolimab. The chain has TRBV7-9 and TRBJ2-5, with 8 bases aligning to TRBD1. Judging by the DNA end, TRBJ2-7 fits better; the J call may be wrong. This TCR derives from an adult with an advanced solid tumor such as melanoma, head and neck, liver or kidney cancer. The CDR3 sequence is CASSLQGGNEQYF. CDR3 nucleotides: TGTGCCAGCTCACTACAGGGGGGCAACGAGCAGTACTTC.